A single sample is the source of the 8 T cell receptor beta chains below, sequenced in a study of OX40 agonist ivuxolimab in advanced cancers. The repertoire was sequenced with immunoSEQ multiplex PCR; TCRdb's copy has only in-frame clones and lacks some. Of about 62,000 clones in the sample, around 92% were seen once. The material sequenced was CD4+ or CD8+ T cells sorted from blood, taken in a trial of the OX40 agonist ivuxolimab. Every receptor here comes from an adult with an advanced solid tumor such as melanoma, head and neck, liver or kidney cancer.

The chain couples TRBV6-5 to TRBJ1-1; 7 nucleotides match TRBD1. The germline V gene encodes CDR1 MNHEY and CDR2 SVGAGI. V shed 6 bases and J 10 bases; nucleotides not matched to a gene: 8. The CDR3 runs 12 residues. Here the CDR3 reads CASSLEGAGAFF. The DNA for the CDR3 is TGTGCCAGCAGCCTCGAGGGGGCCGGAGCTTTCTTT.

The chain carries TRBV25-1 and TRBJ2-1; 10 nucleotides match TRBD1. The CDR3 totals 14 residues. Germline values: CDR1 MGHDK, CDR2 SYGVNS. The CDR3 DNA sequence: TGTGCGACAGGGGGCCATTCTGAAAGCAATGAGCAGTTCTTC. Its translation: CATGGHSESNEQFF.

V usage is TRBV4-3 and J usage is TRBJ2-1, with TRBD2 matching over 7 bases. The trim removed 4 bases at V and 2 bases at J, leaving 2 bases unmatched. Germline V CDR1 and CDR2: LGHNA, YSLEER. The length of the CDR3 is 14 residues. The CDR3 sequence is CASSPTSAYNEQFF. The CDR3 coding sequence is TGCGCCAGCAGCCCAACTAGCGCCTACAATGAGCAGTTCTTC.

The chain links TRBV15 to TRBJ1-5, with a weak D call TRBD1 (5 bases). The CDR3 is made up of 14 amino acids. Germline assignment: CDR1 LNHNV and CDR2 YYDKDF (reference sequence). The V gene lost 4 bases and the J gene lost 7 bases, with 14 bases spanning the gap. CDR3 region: CATSMEGFGQPQHF. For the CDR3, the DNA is TGTGCCACCAGCATGGAGGGGTTTGGGCAGCCCCAGCATTTT.

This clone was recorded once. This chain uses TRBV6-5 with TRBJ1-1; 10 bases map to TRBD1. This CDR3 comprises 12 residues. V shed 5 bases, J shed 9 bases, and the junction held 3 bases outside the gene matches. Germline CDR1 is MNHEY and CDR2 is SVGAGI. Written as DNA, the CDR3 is TGTGCCAGCAGTGACAGGGGGCAGAAAGCTTTCTTT. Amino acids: CASSDRGQKAFF.

This CDR3 reads CSVVEDLTGELFF. Written as DNA, the CDR3 is TGCAGCGTTGTCGAGGATTTGACCGGGGAGCTGTTTTTT. The rearrangement links TRBV29-1 to TRBJ2-2; D uncertain. The V gene's germline CDR1 is SQVTM and CDR2 ANQGSEA. The CDR3 extends over 13 amino acids. Trimming removed 4 bases from V and 5 bases from J, with 11 bases in between.

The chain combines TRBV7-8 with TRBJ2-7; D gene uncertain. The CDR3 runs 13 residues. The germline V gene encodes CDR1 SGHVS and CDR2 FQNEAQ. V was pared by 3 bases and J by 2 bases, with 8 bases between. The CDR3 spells CASSFAKAYEQYF. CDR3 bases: TGTGCCAGCAGCTTCGCGAAGGCCTACGAGCAGTACTTC.

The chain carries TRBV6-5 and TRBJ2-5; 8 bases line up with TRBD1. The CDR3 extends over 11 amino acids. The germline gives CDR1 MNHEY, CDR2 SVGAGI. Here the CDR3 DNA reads TGTGCAACGACAGGGGAAGAGACCCAGTACTTC. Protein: CATTGEETQYF.